The clone carrying this T cell receptor (beta chain) was counted between two and nine times. The CDR3 spans 13 residues. V shed 3 bases and J shed 2 bases, with 7 bases lying between them. This entry is derived from a study of blood T cell repertoires in COVID-19. For the study at large: In each case, the material was cDNA or gDNA derived from T cells, B-cell-depleted T cells, or PBMCs.

The method was immunoSEQ multiplex PCR; TCRdb's version includes in-frame clones alone and lacks a portion of them. The sample contains around 270,000 clones, about 83% of which appear only once. The sample consisted of peripheral blood. The origin of this receptor is a middle-aged woman who had recovered from COVID-19. This chain connects TRBV12-3 or TRBV12-4 to TRBJ1-1; D is uncertain. The CDR3 region has the DNA TGTGCCAGCAGTTTGCTAACCAACACTGAAGCTTTCTTT. Its translation is CASSLLTNTEAFF.